A single T cell receptor (beta chain) is shown here with its context. Produced via immunoSEQ multiplex PCR; TCRdb's table is partial and in-frame only. This repertoire shows around 65,000 clones, approximately 88% found once; its top ten account for roughly 5%. The data were taken from a study of technical replicates of blood from a handful of donors. The TCR was taken from a human donor in good health. Some clones in this sample may be carry-over from other donors' samples. Sequenced input: PBMCs.

The CDR3 region has the DNA TGTGCCAGCACCACGGGACTAGCGGGAGTCGAGCAGTACTTC. This codes for CASTTGLAGVEQYF. V usage is TRBV9 and J usage is TRBJ2-7, with 14 bases that match TRBD2. The V segment lost 6 bases and the J segment 6 bases; nucleotides outside the gene matches: 5. In germline, CDR1 is SGDLS, CDR2 YYNGEE. The CDR3 spans 14 residues.